The present T cell receptor beta chain was sequenced within a study of monozygotic twins with inflammatory bowel disease. Overall study findings and caveats: Patient repertoires may carry noise from differing immunosuppressive treatments. IBD patients share fewer clonotypes with other people than healthy twins do, especially with disease activity.

From roughly 3,300 ng of total RNA, each TCR library was prepared. Via template switching, UMIs carrying a 6-nucleotide sample barcode were introduced. Reanalyzing the 5' RACE reads, TCRdb keeps one entry per CDR3 protein, without DNA. The listing contains more than 300,000 distinct CDR3 sequences. Concerning this clonotype itself: What it binds is not known.

Sequencing used blood. The sequence was collected from a human donor with ulcerative colitis or Crohn's disease, or a healthy co-twin of an affected twin (not recorded which).

CDR3 region: CASSYGSGANVLTF. The chain joins TRBV6-5 to TRBJ2-6. CDR1 is MNHEY, CDR2 SVGAGI, per germline. CDR3 length: 14 amino acids.